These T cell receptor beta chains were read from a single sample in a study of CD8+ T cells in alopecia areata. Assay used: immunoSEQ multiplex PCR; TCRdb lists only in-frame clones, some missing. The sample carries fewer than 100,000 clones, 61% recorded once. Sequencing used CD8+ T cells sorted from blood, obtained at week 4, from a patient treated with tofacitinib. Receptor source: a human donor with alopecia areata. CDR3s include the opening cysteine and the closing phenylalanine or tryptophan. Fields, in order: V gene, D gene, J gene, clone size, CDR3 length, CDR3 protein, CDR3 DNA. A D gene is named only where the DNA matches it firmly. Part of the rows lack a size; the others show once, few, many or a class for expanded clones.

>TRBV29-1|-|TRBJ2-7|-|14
CSVRVLGSGYEQYF
TGCAGCGTTCGGGTACTGGGCTCGGGTTACGAGCAGTACTTC
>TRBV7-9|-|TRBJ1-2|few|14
CASSPVPGRYGYTF
TGTGCCAGCAGCCCAGTCCCCGGGAGGTATGGCTACACCTTC
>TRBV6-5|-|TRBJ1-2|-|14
CASRDGSWVYGYTF
TGTGCCAGCAGAGACGGGAGTTGGGTCTATGGCTACACCTTC
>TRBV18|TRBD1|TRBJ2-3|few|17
CASSPTLGQEHTDTQYF
TGTGCCAGCTCACCGACCTTGGGACAGGAACACACAGATACGCAGTATTTT
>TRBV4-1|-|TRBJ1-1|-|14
CASSQDNVNTEAFF
TGCGCCAGCAGCCAAGATAACGTGAACACTGAAGCTTTCTTT
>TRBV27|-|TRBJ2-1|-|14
CASSVGTPYNEQFF
TGTGCCAGCAGTGTCGGGACTCCGTACAATGAGCAGTTCTTC
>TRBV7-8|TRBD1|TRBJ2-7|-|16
CASSPAGTGTGFEQYF
TGTGCCAGCAGCCCAGCCGGGACAGGGACAGGGTTCGAGCAGTACTTC
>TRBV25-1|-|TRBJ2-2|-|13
CASSGSNTGELFF
TGTGCCAGCAGTGGCAGCAACACCGGGGAGCTGTTTTTT
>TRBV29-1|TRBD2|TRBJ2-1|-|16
CSVHLAGESSYNEQFF
TGCAGCGTTCACCTGGCGGGAGAGAGCTCCTACAATGAGCAGTTCTTC
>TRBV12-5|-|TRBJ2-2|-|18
CASGFRTVRYANTGELFF
TGTGCTAGTGGTTTTAGGACCGTGCGCTACGCGAACACCGGGGAGCTGTTTTTT
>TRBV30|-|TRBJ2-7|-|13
CAWRDGTSYEQYF
TGTGCCTGGAGGGACGGAACAAGCTACGAGCAGTACTTC
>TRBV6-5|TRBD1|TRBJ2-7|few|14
CASSSGTGSYEQYF
TGTGCCAGCAGCTCCGGGACAGGCTCCTACGAGCAGTACTTC
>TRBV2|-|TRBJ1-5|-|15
CASSVRPGSYQPQHF
TGTGCCAGCAGCGTTCGGCCGGGAAGCTATCAGCCCCAGCATTTT
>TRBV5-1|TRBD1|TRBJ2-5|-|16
CASSRDRGYGQETQYF
TGCGCCAGCAGCCGGGACAGGGGGTACGGCCAAGAGACCCAGTACTTC
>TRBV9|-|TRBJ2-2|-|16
CASSVVPGSDAGELFF
TGTGCCAGCAGCGTAGTCCCGGGGAGCGACGCCGGGGAGCTGTTTTTT
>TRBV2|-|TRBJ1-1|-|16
CASSEPIGRMNTEAFF
TGTGCCAGCAGTGAGCCCATAGGACGGATGAACACTGAAGCTTTCTTT
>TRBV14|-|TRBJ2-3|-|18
CASSQDLYTGVSTDTQYF
TGTGCCAGCAGCCAAGATCTTTATACGGGGGTCAGCACAGATACGCAGTATTTT
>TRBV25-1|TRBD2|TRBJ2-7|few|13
CASSGAGGGEQYF
TGTGCCAGCAGTGGAGCGGGAGGCGGCGAGCAGTACTTC
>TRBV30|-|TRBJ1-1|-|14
CAWTVKGMNTEAFF
TGTGCCTGGACTGTCAAGGGGATGAACACTGAAGCTTTCTTT
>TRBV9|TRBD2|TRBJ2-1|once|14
CASSVGGLENEQFF
TGTGCCAGCAGCGTCGGGGGACTAGAAAATGAGCAGTTCTTC
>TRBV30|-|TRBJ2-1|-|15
CAWSVGTGENNEQFF
TGTGCCTGGAGTGTAGGAACGGGAGAAAACAATGAGCAGTTCTTC
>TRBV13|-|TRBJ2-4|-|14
CASSLGPGANIQYF
TGTGCCAGCAGCTTAGGGCCAGGGGCGAACATTCAGTACTTC